Frequency places the clone carrying this T cell receptor (beta chain) as medium-sized. What it binds is not known. There are 11 residues in the CDR3. CDR1 SQVTM and CDR2 ANQGSEA come from the germline V gene. UMI-labeled 5' RACE yielded the TCR beta libraries. After re-calling the 5' RACE reads, TCRdb lists one entry per CDR3 protein, DNA absent. The table for this sample gives around 19,000 distinct CDR3 sequences. Enriched by negative magnetic separation, total CD8+ T cells were obtained. The sample is drawn from a study of human CD8 memory T cell subsets. Study-wide findings and caveats: Stem-like memory and precursor exhausted T cell populations exhibited comparably high diversity, in distinction to effector memory cells. Sequencing was limited to the T cell receptor beta chain.

Sequenced: CD8+ T cells from PBMCs. J is TRBJ2-7 and V is TRBV29-1; TCRdb proposes TRBD1, but this gene call is untestable without DNA. This TCR derives from a human donor in good health. CDR3 residues: CSVTTGAEQYF.